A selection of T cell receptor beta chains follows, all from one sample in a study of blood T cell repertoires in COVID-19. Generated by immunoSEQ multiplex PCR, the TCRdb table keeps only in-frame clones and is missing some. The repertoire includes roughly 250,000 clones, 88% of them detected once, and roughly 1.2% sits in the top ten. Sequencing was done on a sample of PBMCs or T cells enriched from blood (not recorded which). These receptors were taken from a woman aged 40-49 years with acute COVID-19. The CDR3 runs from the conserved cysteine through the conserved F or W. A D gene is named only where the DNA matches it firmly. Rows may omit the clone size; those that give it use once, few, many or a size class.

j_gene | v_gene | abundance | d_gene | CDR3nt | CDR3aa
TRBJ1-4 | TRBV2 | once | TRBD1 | TGTGCCAGCAGTGGGGACAGCCTGAGAGGCACTACTGAAAAACTGTTTTTT | CASSGDSLRGTTEKLFF
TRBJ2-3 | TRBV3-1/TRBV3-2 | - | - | TGTGCCAGCAGCTTTGCACATGGCGATACGCAGTATTTT | CASSFAHGDTQYF
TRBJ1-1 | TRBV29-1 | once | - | TGCAGCGTTGCAAGACAGAGCATGAACACTGAAGCTTTCTTT | CSVARQSMNTEAFF
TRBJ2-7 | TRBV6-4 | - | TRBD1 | TGTGCCAGCAGTGTCGCGCACAGGGGATATGAGCAGTACTTC | CASSVAHRGYEQYF
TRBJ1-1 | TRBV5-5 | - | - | TGTGCCAGCAGCTTGGAGGCAGGGGTCGCTTTCTTT | CASSLEAGVAFF
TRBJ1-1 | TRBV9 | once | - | TGTGCCAGCAGCAAAACTCGAGGGGGGGTCAAAACTGAAGCTTTCTTT | CASSKTRGGVKTEAFF
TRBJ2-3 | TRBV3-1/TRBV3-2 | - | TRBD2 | TGTGCCAGCAGCCAAGATCAGGCGGGACTAGCGGGAGGGCGAGGTACGCAGTATTTT | CASSQDQAGLAGGRGTQYF
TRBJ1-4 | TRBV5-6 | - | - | TGTGCCAGCAGTCAACTAGCAGCAACTAATGAAAAACTGTTTTTT | CASSQLAATNEKLFF
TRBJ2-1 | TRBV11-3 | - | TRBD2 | TGTGCCAGCAGCTTCACTAGCGGGAGTCTCAATGAGCAGTTCTTC | CASSFTSGSLNEQFF
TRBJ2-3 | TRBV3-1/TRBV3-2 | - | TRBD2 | TGTGCCAGCACCCATAACGGGCTAGCGGGAGGTCGGGGGACAGATACGCAGTATTTT | CASTHNGLAGGRGTDTQYF
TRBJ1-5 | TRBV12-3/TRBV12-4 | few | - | TGTGCCAGCACCCTAGGGGGGGCTCAGCCCCAGCATTTT | CASTLGGAQPQHF
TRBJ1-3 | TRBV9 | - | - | TGTGCCAGCAGCGTAGGGAGGAGCTCTGGAAACACCATATATTTT | CASSVGRSSGNTIYF
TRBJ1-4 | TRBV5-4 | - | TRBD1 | TGTGCCAGCAGCTCAATGGACAGGGGAGGAAAACTGTTTTTT | CASSSMDRGGKLFF
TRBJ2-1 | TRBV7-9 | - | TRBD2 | TGTGCCAGCAGCTCGGACGGGACTAGCGGGAAGAGTACGGGCAATGAGCAGTTCTTC | CASSSDGTSGKSTGNEQFF
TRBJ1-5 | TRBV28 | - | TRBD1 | TGTGCCAGCAACTCGGTAGGGGGCGGTCAGCCCCAGCATTTT | CASNSVGGGQPQHF
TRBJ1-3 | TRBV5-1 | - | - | TGCGCCAGCAGCTTCTCGGACACCCCGGGCACCATATATTTT | CASSFSDTPGTIYF
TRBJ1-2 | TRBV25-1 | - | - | TGTGCCAGCAGTGACAGGACAGCTAACTATGGCTACACCTTC | CASSDRTANYGYTF
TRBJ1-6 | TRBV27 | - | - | TGTGCCAGCAGTTTAAGTAGGAGACTCTATAATTCACCCCTCCACTTT | CASSLSRRLYNSPLHF
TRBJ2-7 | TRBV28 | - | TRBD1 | TGTGCCAGCAGCCCTAACGGACAGGTTCTAGGGCAGTACTTC | CASSPNGQVLGQYF
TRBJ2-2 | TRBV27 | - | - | TGTGCCAGCAGTTTCCGGACAACCACCGGGGAGCTGTTTTTT | CASSFRTTTGELFF
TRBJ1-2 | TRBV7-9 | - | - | TGTGCCAGCAGCTCCTCAACGGGGTTAAACACCTTC | CASSSSTGLNTF
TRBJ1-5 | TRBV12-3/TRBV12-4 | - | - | TGTGCCAGCAACCCTTGGGGCATGCCCCAGCATTTT | CASNPWGMPQHF
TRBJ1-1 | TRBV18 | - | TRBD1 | TGTGCCAGCTCACCAGAGGGGGCGAACACTGAAGCTTTCTTT | CASSPEGANTEAFF
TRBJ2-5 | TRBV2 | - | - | TGTGCCAGCAGTGACAGGGGTACGGGGCAAGAGACCCAGTACTTC | CASSDRGTGQETQYF
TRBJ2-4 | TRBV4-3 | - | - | TGCGCCAGCAGCCAGTTGGGACTAGCCAAAAACATTCAGTACTTC | CASSQLGLAKNIQYF
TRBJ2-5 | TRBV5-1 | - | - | TGCGCCAGCAGCTCACTCCAAGAGACCCAGTACTTC | CASSSLQETQYF
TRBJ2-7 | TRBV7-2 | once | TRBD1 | TGTGCCAGCAGCTTCGGGACAGGGAAACCCTACGAGCAGTACTTC | CASSFGTGKPYEQYF
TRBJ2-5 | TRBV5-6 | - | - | TGTGCCAGCAGCTTGGGTCCGTACCAAGAGACCCAGTACTTC | CASSLGPYQETQYF
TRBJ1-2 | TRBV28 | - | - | TGTGCCAGCAGTCTCAGGGTGGGCTACACCTTC | CASSLRVGYTF
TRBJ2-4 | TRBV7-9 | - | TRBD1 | TGTGCCAGCAGCACCCGGACAGGGGGCGACATTCAGTACTTC | CASSTRTGGDIQYF
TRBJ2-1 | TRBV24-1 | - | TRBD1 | TGTGCCACCAGTGTCGGGGGACAGGGAGTAATTAATGAGCAGTTCTTC | CATSVGGQGVINEQFF
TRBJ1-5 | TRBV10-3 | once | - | TGTGCCATCAGTGAGTCAAGTGGAGGGACTAGCAATCAGCCCCAGCATTTT | CAISESSGGTSNQPQHF
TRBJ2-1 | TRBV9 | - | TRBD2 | TGTGCCAGCAGCGTAGATAGCGGGAGGGGGGATGAGCAGTTCTTC | CASSVDSGRGDEQFF
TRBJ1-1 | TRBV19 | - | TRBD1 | TGTGCCAGTAGCAAGAAAACCGGGACAGGGGTTTTTCAGACTGAAGCTTTCTTT | CASSKKTGTGVFQTEAFF
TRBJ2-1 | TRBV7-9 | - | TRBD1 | TGTGCCAGCAGCTCGATGGACAGGGTGTTGTTCTTC | CASSSMDRVLFF
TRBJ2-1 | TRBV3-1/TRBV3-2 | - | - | TGTGCCAGCAGCCAAGTCAACAATGAGCAGTTCTTC | CASSQVNNEQFF
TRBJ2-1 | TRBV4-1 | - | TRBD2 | TGCGCCAGCAGCCAAGTTGATAGCGGGAGAGGCGAGCAGTTCTTC | CASSQVDSGRGEQFF
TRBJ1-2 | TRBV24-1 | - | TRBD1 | TGTGCCACCAGTGACCAGGGACAGGGTAGGGGAGGCTACACCTTC | CATSDQGQGRGGYTF
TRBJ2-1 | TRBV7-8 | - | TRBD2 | TGTGCCAGCAGCTTAGTCTTGGTTAGCGGGATTCTTCATGAGCAGTTCTTC | CASSLVLVSGILHEQFF
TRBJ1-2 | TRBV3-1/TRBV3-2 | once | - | TGTGCCAGCAGCCAGCTCAGGGGTACTGGCTACACCTTC | CASSQLRGTGYTF
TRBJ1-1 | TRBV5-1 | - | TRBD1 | TGCGCCAGCAGCTGGGACAGGGGCGGCACTGAAGCTTTCTTT | CASSWDRGGTEAFF
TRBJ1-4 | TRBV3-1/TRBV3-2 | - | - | TGTGCCAGCAGCCAAGATTCGGCGGGAGCAACTAATGAAAAACTGTTTTTT | CASSQDSAGATNEKLFF
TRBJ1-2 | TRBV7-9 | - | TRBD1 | TGTGCCAGCAGCTCAGACAGGGGACCCTATGGAGGCTACACCTTC | CASSSDRGPYGGYTF
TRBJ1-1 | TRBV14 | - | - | TGTGCCAGCAGCCACGGCGGCGGAGCCCGGACTCCTGTTTTGGCTTTCTTT | CASSHGGGARTPVLAFF
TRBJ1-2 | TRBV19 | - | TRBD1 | TGTGCCAGTACCCCCTCGGACAGGGGCTATGGCTACACCTTC | CASTPSDRGYGYTF
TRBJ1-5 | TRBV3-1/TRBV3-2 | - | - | TGTGCCAGCAGCCAAGATGACAGGCGAGAGAATCAGCCCCAGCATTTT | CASSQDDRRENQPQHF
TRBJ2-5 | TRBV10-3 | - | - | TGTGCCATCAGTTACCACAGGGAAAGTGGGCAAGAGACCCAGTACTTC | CAISYHRESGQETQYF
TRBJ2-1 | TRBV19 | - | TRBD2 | TGTGCCAGTAGTAAGACTAGCCTCTACAATGAGCAGTTCTTC | CASSKTSLYNEQFF